The rows below give T cell receptor beta chains drawn from one sample of a study of CD8+ T cells in alopecia areata. The protocol was immunoSEQ multiplex PCR, while the TCRdb copy is restricted to in-frame clones and leaves out a portion. This sample yields over 250,000 clones, of which 60% are seen a single time; 0.8% to 1% belongs to the top ten. Sequencing was performed on CD4+ T cells sorted from blood, taken between weeks 51 and 54, from a patient treated with tofacitinib. The receptor source for this set is a human donor with alopecia areata. CDR3s include the opening cysteine and the closing phenylalanine or tryptophan. A D gene is named only where the DNA matches it firmly. Clone size is stated in some rows and not others, as once, few, many or a class when expanded.

- | TRBJ1-2 | - | TRBV30 | CASTIQGRSYGYTF | TGTGCCTCCACCATCCAGGGGAGAAGCTATGGCTACACCTTC
- | TRBJ2-3 | TRBD2 | TRBV5-1 | CASSSRLAGPDTQYF | TGCGCCAGCAGCTCACGACTAGCGGGCCCAGATACGCAGTATTTT
- | TRBJ1-1 | - | TRBV18 | CASSQTYRAGAEAFF | TGTGCCAGCTCACAAACGTACAGGGCAGGGGCTGAAGCTTTCTTT
medium-sized | TRBJ1-2 | - | TRBV29-1 | CSVGARQNQRRGYTF | TGCAGCGTTGGAGCCAGACAGAACCAACGCCGTGGCTACACCTTC
once | TRBJ2-3 | - | TRBV5-1 | CASSLEVSTDTQYF | TGCGCCAGCAGCTTGGAAGTCAGCACAGATACGCAGTATTTT
- | TRBJ1-5 | - | TRBV30 | CAWRGGGNQPQHF | TGTGCCTGGAGGGGGGGAGGCAATCAGCCCCAGCATTTT
- | TRBJ1-4 | TRBD1 | TRBV5-1 | CASSSQGTDGEKLFF | TGCGCCAGCAGCTCCCAAGGGACAGACGGGGAAAAACTGTTTTTT
- | TRBJ2-3 | - | TRBV5-4 | CASSLARLGGPDTQYF | TGTGCCAGCAGCTTGGCCCGACTAGGGGGCCCGGATACGCAGTATTTT
- | TRBJ1-4 | - | TRBV29-1 | CSVARDFNEKLFF | TGCAGCGTAGCCCGGGACTTTAATGAAAAACTGTTTTTT
- | TRBJ2-1 | TRBD2 | TRBV19 | CASSITSGGAVDEQFF | TGTGCCAGTAGTATTACTAGCGGGGGGGCCGTGGATGAGCAGTTCTTC
- | TRBJ2-7 | TRBD1 | TRBV9 | CASSVGPGGQGAYEQYF | TGTGCCAGCAGCGTAGGCCCCGGGGGACAGGGGGCCTACGAGCAGTACTTC
- | TRBJ1-2 | - | TRBV5-6 | CASSLAGRHGVAYGYTF | TGTGCCAGCAGCTTGGCCGGCCGCCACGGGGTCGCCTATGGCTACACCTTC
once | TRBJ2-7 | TRBD1 | TRBV6-6 | CASTQQDRGHHEQYF | TGTGCCAGCACCCAGCAGGACAGGGGGCACCACGAGCAGTACTTC
- | TRBJ1-5 | - | TRBV2 | CASSQGAWPSNQPQHF | TGTGCCAGCAGTCAAGGAGCCTGGCCCAGCAATCAGCCCCAGCATTTT
- | TRBJ1-3 | - | TRBV30 | CAWDADGASGNTIYF | TGTGCCTGGGACGCCGACGGAGCCTCTGGAAACACCATATATTTT
- | TRBJ2-5 | - | TRBV7-3 | CASSLTGLGIGTQYF | TGTGCCAGCAGCTTAACCGGGTTGGGGATTGGGACCCAGTACTTC
once | TRBJ1-6 | - | TRBV10-3 | CATGWGRNSPLHF | TGTGCCACCGGTTGGGGCCGGAATTCACCCCTCCACTTT
- | TRBJ1-2 | - | TRBV1 | CTSSQDGGSEYGYTF | TGCACCAGCAGCCAAGACGGAGGGTCAGAGTATGGCTACACCTTC
- | TRBJ1-1 | - | TRBV30 | CARDTTGTRIEAFF | TGTGCCCGCGACACTACCGGGACACGGATCGAAGCTTTCTTT
- | TRBJ2-1 | TRBD1 | TRBV5-1 | CASSSNPGTGGNNEQFF | TGCGCCAGCAGCTCCAACCCCGGGACAGGGGGAAACAATGAGCAGTTCTTC
- | TRBJ2-5 | TRBD1 | TRBV6-5 | CASSYWDRETQYF | TGTGCCAGCAGTTACTGGGACAGAGAGACCCAGTACTTC
- | TRBJ2-3 | - | TRBV7-2 | CASSYDFTDTQYF | TGTGCCAGCAGTTATGATTTCACAGATACGCAGTATTTT
- | TRBJ2-7 | - | TRBV10-3 | CAISERVSLYEQYF | TGTGCCATCAGTGAGAGGGTCAGCCTCTACGAGCAGTACTTC
- | TRBJ2-1 | - | TRBV10-3 | CAITKGGYYNEQFF | TGTGCCATCACCAAAGGGGGATACTACAATGAGCAGTTCTTC
few | TRBJ2-5 | TRBD2 | TRBV6-5 | CASMVAGGRETQYF | TGTGCCAGCATGGTAGCGGGGGGGCGGGAGACCCAGTACTTC
few | TRBJ2-2 | - | TRBV14 | CASSQVSFGELFF | TGTGCCAGCAGCCAAGTCTCCTTCGGGGAGCTGTTTTTT
few | TRBJ1-4 | TRBD1 | TRBV10-3 | CASRQGAAEKLFF | TGTGCCAGTAGACAGGGGGCGGCTGAAAAACTGTTTTTT
once | TRBJ2-7 | - | TRBV7-9 | CASSSAYEQYF | TGTGCCAGCAGCTCAGCTTACGAGCAGTACTTC
- | TRBJ2-4 | TRBD1 | TRBV5-4 | CASSLAGGSDIQYF | TGTGCCAGCAGCCTGGCAGGGGGCTCGGACATTCAGTACTTC
- | TRBJ1-1 | - | TRBV4-3 | CASSQDWGRDTEAFF | TGCGCCAGCAGCCAAGACTGGGGGCGCGACACTGAAGCTTTCTTT
- | TRBJ1-6 | - | TRBV7-9 | CASSIQQGSPLHF | TGTGCCAGCAGCATTCAACAGGGTTCACCCCTCCACTTT
- | TRBJ2-3 | TRBD2 | TRBV5-1 | CASSSRGDPSGTDTQYF | TGCGCCAGCAGCTCCCGGGGGGACCCATCGGGGACAGATACGCAGTATTTT
few | TRBJ2-7 | - | TRBV6-5 | CATGVSYEQYF | TGTGCCACAGGGGTCTCCTACGAGCAGTACTTC
few | TRBJ1-1 | - | TRBV18 | CASSPQSAPPDEAFF | TGTGCCAGCTCACCACAGTCCGCCCCTCCCGACGAAGCTTTCTTT
- | TRBJ1-1 | TRBD1 | TRBV29-1 | CSGYRGEFTEAFF | TGCAGCGGGTACAGGGGAGAATTCACTGAAGCTTTCTTT
- | TRBJ2-5 | - | TRBV19 | CASGWGLRYQETQYF | TGTGCCAGTGGGTGGGGACTCAGATACCAAGAGACCCAGTACTTC